This T cell receptor (beta chain) was identified during a study of T cells in Graves' hyperthyroidism and ophthalmopathy. General observations from the study: Most expanded thyroid clonotypes above 0.001 also appeared in blood.

Amplification of TCR beta CDR3 regions used RNA as the template. The HTBI primer set drove a first-round RT-PCR of the TCR CDR3. TCRdb used MiXCR to reprocess the multiplex PCR reads, holding one entry per CDR3 protein. The sample consists of around 690,000 distinct CDR3 sequences, around 21% of them appearing once. A word on this clonotype: Its antigen is as yet unknown.

Germline CDR1 and CDR2: SGHNT and YYREEE (reference sequence). Unmatched junction bases numbered 5, after V lost 4 bases and J lost 5 bases. The CDR3 spans 15 residues. The sequence derives from a man younger than 45 with Graves' ophthalmopathy. Sequenced: blood. J is TRBJ2-4 and V is TRBV5-4; 11 positions agree with TRBD1. The CDR3 is CASSPDRGRENIQYF. The CDR3 nucleotides read TGTGCCAGCAGCCCGGACAGGGGGCGCGAAAACATTCAGTACTTC.